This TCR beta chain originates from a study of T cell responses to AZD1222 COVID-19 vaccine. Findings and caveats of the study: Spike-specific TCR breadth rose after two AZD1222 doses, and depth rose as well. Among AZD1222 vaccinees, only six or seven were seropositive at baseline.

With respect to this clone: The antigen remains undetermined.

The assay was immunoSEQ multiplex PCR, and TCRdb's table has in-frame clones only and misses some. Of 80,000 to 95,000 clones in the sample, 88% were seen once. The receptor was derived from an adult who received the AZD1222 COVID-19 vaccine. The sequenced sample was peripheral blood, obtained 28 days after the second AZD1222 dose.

In DNA, the CDR3 is TGTGCCACCAGCGCTCAGGGGGCCAACTATGGCTACACCTTC. This gives the protein CATSAQGANYGYTF. V gene TRBV24-1 combines with J gene TRBJ1-2; 8 nucleotides align to TRBD1. Germline V gives CDR1 KGHDR, CDR2 SFDVKD. Trimming took 7 bases from V and 2 from J; bases not matched to a gene: 5. This CDR3 has 14 residues.